What follows is one T cell receptor beta chain and its context. Its antigen is unknown. This sample was taken from a study of Ad26.COV2.S vaccination and SARS-CoV-2 variants. Findings of the study overall: Post-vaccination breadth of spike-specific CD8+ and CD4+ T cell responses was reportedly substantial.

Treatment meaning: over 15 received Ad26.COV2.S at low or high dose, single or two shots; about 5 received placebo; per-sample allocation not given. Sampling was performed 63 days after the first vaccine or placebo injection. V lost 7 bases, J lost 2 bases, and 9 bases stayed unmatched. Germline-derived CDR1 and CDR2 are MNHEY and SVGAGI. The CDR3 is 15 amino acids. Method: immunoSEQ multiplex PCR; TCRdb's copy keeps in-frame clones and lacks some. Counted here are 510,000 or so clones, approximately 88% occurring once; the ten biggest clones make up 9.5% to 15%. This clonotype was sampled from a person between 18 and 65 years old who received the Ad26.COV2.S COVID-19 vaccine or a placebo. The source was peripheral blood, collected in a trial of Ad26.COV2.S vaccine versus placebo. The chain links TRBV6-5 to TRBJ2-5; 8 positions agree with TRBD1. CDR3 sequence reads: CASNIGQGVQETQYF. CDR3 DNA sequence: TGTGCCAGCAATATAGGACAGGGTGTACAAGAGACCCAGTACTTC.